This is a list of T cell receptor beta chains from one sample in a study of Ad26.COV2.S vaccination and SARS-CoV-2 variants. The protocol was immunoSEQ multiplex PCR, while the TCRdb copy is restricted to in-frame clones and leaves out a portion. The sample shows some 340,000 clones, 86% of them seen only once. Sequenced material: peripheral blood, taken in a trial of Ad26.COV2.S vaccine versus placebo. These receptors were obtained from a person aged 18 to 59 who received the Ad26.COV2.S COVID-19 vaccine or a placebo. Each CDR3 is given with its conserved first and last residue. Fields, in order: D gene, J gene, clone size, CDR3 length, V gene, CDR3 DNA, CDR3 protein. D genes are given only for firm matches. Some rows have no size entry. The others give once, few or many, or a class for an expanded clone.

d_call: -
j_call: TRBJ2-7
clone_size: -
cdr3_length: 14
v_call: TRBV18
cdr3_nt: TGTGCCAGCTCACCACGGGCTGGCGCCTACGAGCAGTACTTC
cdr3_aa: CASSPRAGAYEQYF

d_call: TRBD1
j_call: TRBJ2-2
clone_size: -
cdr3_length: 17
v_call: TRBV4-3
cdr3_nt: TGCGCCAGCAGGCAGACAGGGGGCCCCGGCGCCACCGGGGAGCTGTTTTTT
cdr3_aa: CASRQTGGPGATGELFF

d_call: -
j_call: TRBJ2-6
clone_size: -
cdr3_length: 17
v_call: TRBV5-4
cdr3_nt: TGTGCCAGCAGGCTTCAAGCTCTGAGCTCTGGGGCCAACGTCCTGACTTTC
cdr3_aa: CASRLQALSSGANVLTF

d_call: -
j_call: TRBJ2-2
clone_size: -
cdr3_length: 14
v_call: TRBV9
cdr3_nt: TGTGCCAGCAGCGTAGGGACTAACACCGGGGAGCTGTTTTTT
cdr3_aa: CASSVGTNTGELFF

d_call: -
j_call: TRBJ1-1
clone_size: -
cdr3_length: 16
v_call: TRBV27
cdr3_nt: TGTGCCAGCGTCCAAAGGAGGGGCACAACGAACACTGAAGCTTTCTTT
cdr3_aa: CASVQRRGTTNTEAFF

d_call: TRBD1
j_call: TRBJ2-3
clone_size: -
cdr3_length: 16
v_call: TRBV7-2
cdr3_nt: TGTGCCAGCAGCTTAGGGGGACAGGGGCCGACAGATACGCAGTATTTT
cdr3_aa: CASSLGGQGPTDTQYF

d_call: TRBD2
j_call: TRBJ2-7
clone_size: few
cdr3_length: 14
v_call: TRBV5-6
cdr3_nt: TGTGCCAGCAGCTCCCTAGCGGGGGTAAGGGAGCAGTACTTC
cdr3_aa: CASSSLAGVREQYF

d_call: TRBD1
j_call: TRBJ2-7
clone_size: -
cdr3_length: 15
v_call: TRBV5-4
cdr3_nt: TGTGCCAGCAGCTTAACAGGGGAAGGAGCCTACGAGCAGTACTTC
cdr3_aa: CASSLTGEGAYEQYF

d_call: TRBD1
j_call: TRBJ2-7
clone_size: -
cdr3_length: 13
v_call: TRBV28
cdr3_nt: TGTGCCAGCAGTTCCGGACAGGGCTACGAGCAGTACTTC
cdr3_aa: CASSSGQGYEQYF

d_call: -
j_call: TRBJ1-3
clone_size: once
cdr3_length: 15
v_call: TRBV6-5
cdr3_nt: TGTGCCAGCAGTTACGGGCACGGGTCTGGAAACACCATATATTTT
cdr3_aa: CASSYGHGSGNTIYF

d_call: TRBD1
j_call: TRBJ1-4
clone_size: -
cdr3_length: 13
v_call: TRBV15
cdr3_nt: TGTGCCGCTCGGACAGGGACTAATGAAAAACTGTTTTTT
cdr3_aa: CAARTGTNEKLFF

d_call: -
j_call: TRBJ1-1
clone_size: few
cdr3_length: 12
v_call: TRBV5-1
cdr3_nt: TGCGCCATGGTACAAGGGAACACTGAAGCTTTCTTT
cdr3_aa: CAMVQGNTEAFF

d_call: TRBD1
j_call: TRBJ2-7
clone_size: -
cdr3_length: 16
v_call: TRBV10-3
cdr3_nt: TGTGCCATCAGTGTCGGAAGGGGGCGGAGCTCCTACGAGCAGTACTTC
cdr3_aa: CAISVGRGRSSYEQYF

d_call: TRBD1
j_call: TRBJ2-5
clone_size: -
cdr3_length: 15
v_call: TRBV7-2
cdr3_nt: TGTGCCAGCAGCCCAAGGACAGGGATCGGGGAGACCCAGTACTTC
cdr3_aa: CASSPRTGIGETQYF

d_call: TRBD1
j_call: TRBJ2-7
clone_size: -
cdr3_length: 14
v_call: TRBV7-9
cdr3_nt: TGTGCCAGCAGCGACCGGGACAGGCTTGGTGAGCAGTACTTC
cdr3_aa: CASSDRDRLGEQYF

d_call: -
j_call: TRBJ2-5
clone_size: -
cdr3_length: 14
v_call: TRBV5-1
cdr3_nt: TGCGCCAGCTGGGGCTCAGGGGTGGGAGAGACCCAGTACTTC
cdr3_aa: CASWGSGVGETQYF

d_call: -
j_call: TRBJ2-1
clone_size: -
cdr3_length: 16
v_call: TRBV7-2
cdr3_nt: TGTGCCAGCAGCTCTAATGCGGGGCGCCCCTACAATGAGCAGTTCTTC
cdr3_aa: CASSSNAGRPYNEQFF

d_call: -
j_call: TRBJ2-7
clone_size: -
cdr3_length: 14
v_call: TRBV6-5
cdr3_nt: TGTGCCAGCAGTTACCTCAGGGGCCCCTACGAGCAGTACTTC
cdr3_aa: CASSYLRGPYEQYF

d_call: TRBD2
j_call: TRBJ2-3
clone_size: once
cdr3_length: 13
v_call: TRBV30
cdr3_nt: TGTGCCTCCTCCGGGACTATGGCAGATACGCAGTATTTT
cdr3_aa: CASSGTMADTQYF

d_call: TRBD1
j_call: TRBJ2-3
clone_size: -
cdr3_length: 14
v_call: TRBV10-3
cdr3_nt: TGTGCCATCAAGCCTGGGACAGGGACAGATACGCAGTATTTT
cdr3_aa: CAIKPGTGTDTQYF

d_call: -
j_call: TRBJ1-4
clone_size: -
cdr3_length: 14
v_call: TRBV2
cdr3_nt: TGTGCCAGCAGAGCCAATGCAACTAATGAAAAACTGTTTTTT
cdr3_aa: CASRANATNEKLFF

d_call: -
j_call: TRBJ2-5
clone_size: -
cdr3_length: 13
v_call: TRBV27
cdr3_nt: TGTGCCAGCAGGAAAACAGGGACGGAGACCCAGTACTTC
cdr3_aa: CASRKTGTETQYF

d_call: -
j_call: TRBJ1-2
clone_size: few
cdr3_length: 13
v_call: TRBV5-4
cdr3_nt: TGTGCCAGCAGCTTCGCGGGAGTCTATGGCTACACCTTC
cdr3_aa: CASSFAGVYGYTF

d_call: -
j_call: TRBJ2-1
clone_size: -
cdr3_length: 16
v_call: TRBV5-4
cdr3_nt: TGTGCCAGCAGCCCAGGGGGGGGAGGTGGCTACAATGAGCAGTTCTTC
cdr3_aa: CASSPGGGGGYNEQFF

d_call: -
j_call: TRBJ1-1
clone_size: -
cdr3_length: 13
v_call: TRBV12-3/TRBV12-4
cdr3_nt: TGTGCCAGCAGTTTATTTCGGGGAGGAGAAGCTTTCTTT
cdr3_aa: CASSLFRGGEAFF

d_call: -
j_call: TRBJ1-1
clone_size: -
cdr3_length: 15
v_call: TRBV10-2
cdr3_nt: TGCGCCAGCAGTGACCCAGGGCGCGTGAACACTGAAGCTTTCTTT
cdr3_aa: CASSDPGRVNTEAFF

d_call: -
j_call: TRBJ2-5
clone_size: -
cdr3_length: 13
v_call: TRBV5-1
cdr3_nt: TGCGCCAGCAAGGCCCTCCGGGAGGAGACCCAGTACTTC
cdr3_aa: CASKALREETQYF

d_call: TRBD2
j_call: TRBJ2-7
clone_size: -
cdr3_length: 15
v_call: TRBV29-1
cdr3_nt: TGCAGCGTTGTGCTTCGGGCGGGACTAGCGGGAGAGCAGTACTTC
cdr3_aa: CSVVLRAGLAGEQYF

d_call: -
j_call: TRBJ2-7
clone_size: -
cdr3_length: 14
v_call: TRBV5-1
cdr3_nt: TGCGCCAGCAGCTCGGTCAAAAGCTCCTACGAGCAGTACTTC
cdr3_aa: CASSSVKSSYEQYF

d_call: TRBD2
j_call: TRBJ2-1
clone_size: once
cdr3_length: 16
v_call: TRBV5-8
cdr3_nt: TGTGCCAGCAGCTCGGTGCTAGCGGGGGAGTACAATGAGCAGTTCTTC
cdr3_aa: CASSSVLAGEYNEQFF

d_call: TRBD1
j_call: TRBJ1-2
clone_size: -
cdr3_length: 15
v_call: TRBV9
cdr3_nt: TGTGCCAGCAGCGACTCACCGGGACAGGTTTCTGGCTACACCTTC
cdr3_aa: CASSDSPGQVSGYTF

d_call: TRBD1
j_call: TRBJ1-2
clone_size: -
cdr3_length: 13
v_call: TRBV19
cdr3_nt: TGTGCCAGTAGTCCCGGGACAGGGGCCGGCTACACCTTC
cdr3_aa: CASSPGTGAGYTF

d_call: -
j_call: TRBJ2-1
clone_size: -
cdr3_length: 18
v_call: TRBV3-1/TRBV3-2
cdr3_nt: TGTGCCAGCAGCCAAACTTGGAGGGGCTGGAGCTCCTACAATGAGCAGTTCTTC
cdr3_aa: CASSQTWRGWSSYNEQFF

d_call: TRBD1
j_call: TRBJ1-6
clone_size: -
cdr3_length: 15
v_call: TRBV7-2
cdr3_nt: TGTGCCAGCAGCTTAGATCGACAGGGAGGTTCACCCCTCCACTTT
cdr3_aa: CASSLDRQGGSPLHF

d_call: -
j_call: TRBJ1-2
clone_size: once
cdr3_length: 12
v_call: TRBV11-2
cdr3_nt: TGTGCCAGCAGCTTAAGTGACTATGGCTACACCTTC
cdr3_aa: CASSLSDYGYTF

d_call: -
j_call: TRBJ1-1
clone_size: once
cdr3_length: 13
v_call: TRBV7-9
cdr3_nt: TGTGCCAGCACGTGGGGGCAGAACACTGAAGCTTTCTTT
cdr3_aa: CASTWGQNTEAFF

d_call: -
j_call: TRBJ2-1
clone_size: -
cdr3_length: 13
v_call: TRBV30
cdr3_nt: TGTGCCTGGAATGGGGGCGCGGTAAAAGAGCAGTTCTTC
cdr3_aa: CAWNGGAVKEQFF

d_call: -
j_call: TRBJ2-7
clone_size: -
cdr3_length: 14
v_call: TRBV5-1
cdr3_nt: TGCGCCAGCAGCTTCCTCACAGGGAAGTACGAGCAGTACTTC
cdr3_aa: CASSFLTGKYEQYF

d_call: -
j_call: TRBJ1-1
clone_size: -
cdr3_length: 13
v_call: TRBV27
cdr3_nt: TGTGCCAGCAGTTTAAGGGTTGGCAGGGAAGCTTTCTTT
cdr3_aa: CASSLRVGREAFF

d_call: -
j_call: TRBJ2-7
clone_size: -
cdr3_length: 14
v_call: TRBV10-2
cdr3_nt: TGCGCCAGCAGTGAGTTCCAAACGGGCTACGAGCAGTACTTC
cdr3_aa: CASSEFQTGYEQYF

d_call: -
j_call: TRBJ1-4
clone_size: -
cdr3_length: 15
v_call: TRBV6-1
cdr3_nt: TGTGCCAGCAGTGAAGGGGGGCTTACTAATGAAAAACTGTTTTTT
cdr3_aa: CASSEGGLTNEKLFF

d_call: TRBD1
j_call: TRBJ2-5
clone_size: -
cdr3_length: 14
v_call: TRBV29-1
cdr3_nt: TGCAGCGTTGCCTGGGACAGGGGGGCAGAGACCCAGTACTTC
cdr3_aa: CSVAWDRGAETQYF

d_call: -
j_call: TRBJ1-2
clone_size: -
cdr3_length: 14
v_call: TRBV6-5
cdr3_nt: TGTGCCAGCAGAAGGGACAACAATAACTATGGCTACACCTTC
cdr3_aa: CASRRDNNNYGYTF

d_call: TRBD1
j_call: TRBJ1-5
clone_size: -
cdr3_length: 23
v_call: TRBV30
cdr3_nt: TGTGCCTGGACCATGGTTTGTAGGACAGGGTGGTCGGGTCGCGAGTCGAGCAATCAGCCCCAGCATTTT
cdr3_aa: CAWTMVCRTGWSGRESSNQPQHF